This T cell receptor beta chain was obtained from a study of blood T cell repertoires in COVID-19. About the study: Sites in the United States, Italy and Spain provided acute and convalescent COVID-19 samples. From T cells, B-cell-depleted T cells, or PBMCs came the material, which was cDNA or gDNA.

As processed by the authors: Amplifying reference gene primers gave estimates of nucleated cell counts. Here immunoSEQ multiplex PCR was the method, and the copy in TCRdb shows in-frame clones only, minus some. V and J calls plus clone size are reproduced from that table; the DNA served to infer D and trimming. The data hold 200,000 to 250,000 clones, with 90% to 95% observed a single time. The sequence came from a man aged 55 to 69 with COVID-19, enrolled during active disease. The sequencing input was peripheral blood.

CDR3 sequence reads: CASSSGQGGSDTQYF. CDR3 in DNA: TGTGCCAGCAGCTCGGGACAGGGTGGATCCGATACGCAGTATTTT. The rearrangement uses TRBV7-3 and TRBJ2-3; 9 nucleotides align to TRBD1. V gave up 4 bases and J gave up 6 bases; unmatched junction bases: 8. Looked up from germline, CDR1 is SGHTA and CDR2 is FQGTGA. This CDR3 has 15 residues.